This entry lists 7 T cell receptor beta chains sequenced from one sample in a study of blood T cell repertoires in COVID-19. Generated by immunoSEQ multiplex PCR, the TCRdb table keeps only in-frame clones and is missing some. This sample has about 100,000 clones, with roughly 79% found just once. Specimen: peripheral blood. These TCRs come from a man aged 70 or older with active or convalescent COVID-19.

This chain uses TRBV6-5 with TRBJ2-7; 7 bases line up with TRBD1. The germline CDR1 and CDR2 sequences are MNHEY and SVGAGI. The CDR3 is made up of 12 amino acids. V shed 5 bases and J 7 bases; nucleotides not matched to a gene: 5. The chain's CDR3 is CASSPLGQEQYF. In DNA form, the CDR3 reads TGTGCCAGCAGTCCCTTGGGACAGGAGCAGTACTTC.

The rearrangement joins TRBV7-2 to TRBJ2-3; D uncertain. This CDR3 spans 12 amino acids. V shed 1 base and J shed 4 bases, with 3 bases lying between them. Germline lookup yields CDR1 SGHTA and CDR2 FQGNSA. The CDR3 DNA follows: TGTGCCAGCAGCTTAGAGCCAGATACGCAGTATTTT. Translation gives CASSLEPDTQYF.

This chain joins TRBV6-6 and TRBJ1-2; tentative D call: TRBD1 (6 bases). Per the germline V gene, CDR1 is MNHNY and CDR2 is SVGAGI (reference sequence). The CDR3 runs to 14 residues. Trimming cost V 5 bases and J 8 bases, with 18 bases left between them. CDR3 sequence: CASSNLQGLGGYTF. The CDR3 bases are TGTGCCAGCAGTAATCTACAGGGTCTGGGCGGCTACACCTTC.

The chain uses TRBV5-1 and TRBJ1-2; D remains ambiguous. The V gene's germline CDR1 is SGHRS and CDR2 YFSETQ. This CDR3 spans 12 amino acids. V was clipped by 0 bases and J by 4 bases, with 4 bases between them. The CDR3: CASSLVGYGYTF. The CDR3 nucleotides read TGCGCCAGCAGCTTGGTCGGCTATGGCTACACCTTC.

The chain recombines TRBV7-9 with TRBJ1-4; 8 bases fit TRBD1. CDR1 and CDR2 (germline): SEHNR, FQNEAQ (reference sequence). V lost 5 bases and J lost 6; bases outside the gene matches: 5. The CDR3 covers 14 residues. Here the CDR3 DNA reads TGTGCCAGCAGCCAGGACAGGGCGTATGAAAAACTGTTTTTT. This translates into CASSQDRAYEKLFF.

This clone was counted a single time. The CDR3 loop is CASTPLGGRPSLSYNEQFF. The CDR3, as DNA: TGTGCCAGCACACCGCTGGGGGGACGCCCTTCTTTATCCTACAATGAGCAGTTCTTC. The chain has TRBV27 and TRBJ2-1; D is perhaps TRBD2 (6 bases). V was trimmed by 7 bases and J by 1 base, leaving 26 bases between them. The CDR3 consists of 19 residues. Germline CDR1 and CDR2: MNHEY and SMNVEV (reference sequence).

This clone was observed a single time. The rearrangement uses TRBV5-1 and TRBJ2-3; 10 bases fit TRBD2. This CDR3 has 17 residues. J was trimmed by 3 bases and V by 0 bases; bases with no gene match: 7. Germline CDR1 and CDR2: SGHRS and YFSETQ. The CDR3 sequence is CASSLATSGVGTDTQYF. CDR3 DNA: TGCGCCAGCAGCTTGGCTACTAGCGGGGTCGGGACAGATACGCAGTATTTT.